Following are 26 T cell receptor beta chains from one sample sequenced in a study of shared T cell receptors in the human thymus. Using immunoSEQ multiplex PCR, the repertoire was profiled, and TCRdb retains in-frame clones only, with some absent. The data hold some 700,000 clones, with 88% observed a single time. These data also featured in a second study, about human thymus T cells.

The material sequenced was thymocytes. The receptors shown here come from a boy younger than two with a congenital heart defect.

The chain uses TRBV28 and TRBJ2-1; TRBD2 agrees at 7 bases. Germline V gene lookup returns CDR1 MDHEN and CDR2 SYDVKM. V lost 7 bases and J lost 3; bases outside the gene matches: 9. CDR3 length: 15 amino acids. The CDR3 DNA is TGTGCCAGCACCCCACTAGCGAGACTCTACAATGAGCAGTTCTTC. Protein product: CASTPLARLYNEQFF.

A word on this clone: One junction end does not reproduce the germline sequence, and a read error may be involved. Additional DNA sequences in this sample encode the identical CDR3. The V gene is TRBV7-9, the J gene TRBJ1-5, with 7 bases identical to TRBD1. The CDR3 contains 16 residues. In germline, CDR1 is SEHNR, CDR2 FQNEAQ (reference sequence). CDR3 loop: CASSLDTGDSNQPQHF. As DNA, the CDR3 is TGTGCCAGCAGCTTAGATACAGGGGATAGCAATCAGCCTCAGCATTTT.

This clone was counted once. V is TRBV7-8 and J is TRBJ2-7, with 11 bases lining up with TRBD2. The germline V gene has CDR1 SGHVS and CDR2 FQNEAQ. The junction had 3 bases not matched to a gene; V was cut back by 3 bases and J by 2 bases. This CDR3 contains 15 residues. The CDR3 DNA is TGTGCCAGCAGCTTCCTAGCGGGAGGAACCTACGAGCAGTACTTC. Translating gives CASSFLAGGTYEQYF. Using reference TRBV7-8 and TRBJ2-7 for the parts outside the CDR3, the full variable domain is GAGVSQSPRYKVAKRGQDVALRCDPISGHVSLFWYQQALGQGPEFLTYFQNEAQLDKSGLPSDRFFAERPEGSVSTLKIQRTQQEDSAVYLCASSFLAGGTYEQYFGPGTRLTVT.

CDR3 in amino acids: CASSLEGGGTEAFF. CDR3 nucleotides: TGCGCCAGCAGCTTGGAGGGTGGCGGGACTGAAGCTTTCTTT. The chain couples TRBV5-1 to TRBJ1-1; D uncertain. The CDR3 sequence is 14 residues long. Trimming took off 0 bases at V and 5 bases at J, with 11 bases between the two ends. Germline CDR1 reads SGHRS; CDR2 reads YFSETQ.

The sample holds one count of this clone. The CDR3 region is CASSSGLWAGNTIYF. The CDR3 DNA reads TGTGCCAGCAGTTCAGGGTTGTGGGCTGGAAACACCATATATTTT. The chain is built from TRBV27 and TRBJ1-3; TRBD1 is a possible D gene (5 bases). The V end was cut by 4 bases, the J end by 2 bases, with 12 bases between. The CDR3 covers 15 residues. The germline CDR1 and CDR2 sequences are MNHEY and SMNVEV (reference sequence).

The chain combines TRBV27 with TRBJ2-2, with 9 bases that match TRBD1. Germline CDR1 and CDR2: MNHEY and SMNVEV (reference sequence). With V trimmed by 7 bases and J by 8 bases, 14 bases remained unmatched. This CDR3 spans 16 amino acids. As DNA, the CDR3 is TGTGCCAGCAAACTCACCGGGACAGGGTGTAAGGGGGAGCTGTTTTTT. This translates into CASKLTGTGCKGELFF.

In its sample, this clone was seen a few times. The chain links TRBV21-1 to TRBJ2-7; the table's TRBD1 call for D was not verified on the DNA. TRBV21-1 is tagged as a pseudogene. This CDR3 has 14 amino acids. DNA of the CDR3: TGTGCCAGCAGCCAATCAGGGGGCAGCTACGAGCAGTACTTC. This encodes CASSQSGGSYEQYF.

The DNA of the CDR3 is TGTGCCAGCAGCCAATCAGGGCCCCGGGACAGGGGCACAGATACGCAGTATTTT. Translated, it gives CASSQSGPRDRGTDTQYF. J is TRBJ2-3 and V is TRBV4-2, with TRBD1 matching over 9 bases. There are 18 residues in the CDR3. Germline trimming cut 2 bases from V and 1 base from J; bases unmatched to any gene: 10. Germline V gene lookup returns CDR1 LGHNA and CDR2 YNFKEQ.

On this clone itself: One end of the junction varies from germline; a read error may be responsible. The V and J genes are TRBV28 and TRBJ1-6; TRBD1 is a possible D gene (5 bases). The length of the CDR3 is 16 residues. Germline assignment: CDR1 MDHEN and CDR2 SYDVKM. Here the CDR3 reads CASSPLVGGDNSPLHF. For the CDR3, the DNA is TGTGCCAGCAGCCCACTGGTGGGGGGAGATAATTCCCCCCTCCACTTT.

The J gene is TRBJ2-7, the V gene TRBV18, with TRBD1 identical over 9 bases. Germline values: CDR1 KGHSH, CDR2 LQKENI. This CDR3 spans 14 amino acids. The V gene end was trimmed by 0 bases and the J gene end by 5 bases; junction bases not matched to a gene: 2. DNA for the CDR3: TGTGCCAGCTCACCACCGGACAGGGGCCACGAGCAGTACTTC. It codes for CASSPPDRGHEQYF.

V gene TRBV7-8 combines with J gene TRBJ2-5; 12 bases map to TRBD2. The CDR3 extends over 17 amino acids. J was trimmed by 1 base and V by 5 bases; bases with no gene match: 8. Germline V lookup: CDR1 SGHVS, CDR2 FQNEAQ. The CDR3 is CASSPKTSGSSQETQYF. The CDR3 DNA follows: TGTGCCAGCAGCCCCAAGACTAGCGGGAGTTCCCAAGAGACCCAGTACTTC.

About this clone: The conserved final phenylalanine or tryptophan is absent from the CDR3, which likely points to a read error. The chain is built from TRBV5-1 and TRBJ1-2; TRBD1 matches 7 bases. Losses at the gene ends were 3 bases for V and 4 bases for J; bases not matched to a gene: 6. From germline, CDR1 is SGHRS and CDR2 YFSETQ. This CDR3 region has 14 residues. The CDR3 nucleotides read TGCGCCAGCAGCTGGGGACAGTTAAGCTATGGCTACACCCTC. Translated, it gives CASSWGQLSYGYTL.

The V call is TRBV6-5, the J call TRBJ2-7; D possibly corresponds to TRBD2 (6 bases). V was cut by 6 bases and J by 2 bases, with 14 bases left in between. Germline V gene sequence: CDR1 MNHEY, CDR2 SVGAGI. CDR3 length equals 14 residues. The CDR3 DNA follows: TGTGCCAGCAGGTTGACTAGGGGTCCCTACGAGCAGTACTTC. Translated: CASRLTRGPYEQYF.

CDR3 DNA: TGTGCCAGCAGCCCCGCTCACAGCGGGAGGGCCCTGTACGAGCAGTACTTC. This encodes CASSPAHSGRALYEQYF. The chain has TRBV7-9 and TRBJ2-7, with TRBD2 matching over 10 bases. The CDR3 runs to 17 residues. Unmatched junction bases numbered 14, after V lost 5 bases and J lost 4 bases. Germline CDR1 SEHNR, CDR2 FQNEAQ (reference sequence).

This clone occurred once. The chain recombines TRBV5-6 with TRBJ2-3, with TRBD1 matching over 7 bases. V lost 4 bases to trimming and J lost 4 bases; unmatched junction nucleotides: 9. This CDR3 spans 15 amino acids. The V gene's germline CDR1 is SGHDT and CDR2 YYEEEE. The CDR3 here is CASSTINRGADTQYF. CDR3 in DNA: TGTGCCAGCAGCACGATCAACAGGGGCGCAGATACGCAGTATTTT.

This chain uses TRBV5-6 with TRBJ2-3, with TRBD2 as a possible D gene (7 bases). In germline, CDR1 is SGHDT, CDR2 YYEEEE. V shed 4 bases and J shed 2 bases, with 17 bases lying between them. The CDR3 spans 16 residues. The CDR3 reads CASSLAGRGPTDTQYF. CDR3 bases: TGTGCCAGCAGCCTGGCCGGGCGGGGGCCCACAGATACGCAGTATTTT.

This rearrangement joins TRBV28 to TRBJ2-3; TRBD2 aligns across 7 bases. CDR3 length: 16 amino acids. V was pared by 6 bases and J by 1 base, with 10 bases of the junction left unmatched. Germline CDR1 and CDR2: MDHEN and SYDVKM. The DNA for the CDR3 is TGTGCCAGCAGCCAAGGCGGGAGAAAGGGCACAGATACGCAGTATTTT. Amino acids: CASSQGGRKGTDTQYF.

V and J are TRBV27 and TRBJ2-7; 8 bases line up with TRBD2. This CDR3 has 13 amino acids. With 9 bases clipped from V and 1 base from J, the junction kept 5 bases outside the gene matches. Per the germline V gene, CDR1 is MNHEY and CDR2 is SMNVEV (reference sequence). This chain's CDR3 is CASRGGLSYEQYF. CDR3 DNA: TGTGCCAGTCGGGGGGGTCTATCCTACGAGCAGTACTTC.

This chain uses TRBV29-1 with TRBJ2-1; 7 bases align to TRBD2. With 0 bases clipped from V and 4 bases from J, the junction kept 9 bases outside the gene matches. Germline loops: CDR1 SQVTM, CDR2 ANQGSEA. The CDR3 has 16 residues. The CDR3 protein is CSVEDEGGDGYNEQFF. In DNA, the CDR3 is TGCAGCGTTGAAGATGAGGGAGGGGATGGGTACAATGAGCAGTTCTTC.

The chain links TRBV18 to TRBJ2-7; 11 bases are shared with TRBD1. This CDR3 contains 15 residues. V lost 2 bases, J lost 4 bases, and 4 bases stayed unmatched. Germline CDR1 and CDR2: KGHSH and LQKENI. The CDR3 reads CASSPGGQGAYEQYF. The DNA for the CDR3 is TGTGCCAGCTCACCAGGCGGACAGGGGGCGTACGAGCAGTACTTC.

The chain uses TRBV27 and TRBJ2-2, with 11 nucleotides matching TRBD2. This CDR3 comprises 15 residues. Germline V gene lookup returns CDR1 MNHEY and CDR2 SMNVEV (reference sequence). Germline trimming cut 6 bases from V and 4 bases from J; bases unmatched to any gene: 4. CDR3 loop: CASRVAGGRTGELFF. The CDR3 bases are TGTGCCAGCAGAGTAGCGGGAGGGCGCACCGGGGAGCTGTTTTTT.

V usage is TRBV10-1 and J usage is TRBJ1-5, with D hard to call. Germline values: CDR1 WNHNN, CDR2 SYGVQD (reference sequence). V dropped 4 bases and J dropped 3 bases, with 10 bases sitting between them. The CDR3 has 14 amino acids. The CDR3 bases are TGCGCCAGCAGTGGGGGAGGGCCCAATCAGCCCCAGCATTTT. Amino acids: CASSGGGPNQPQHF.

The rearrangement uses TRBV29-1 and TRBJ1-2; TRBD1 is a possible D gene (5 bases). The CDR3 runs to 13 residues. Germline V gives CDR1 SQVTM, CDR2 ANQGSEA. V lost 6 bases and J lost 4, with 15 bases in between. The CDR3 DNA follows: TGCAGCGTCTCAGGGCACCTTACCTATGGCTACACCTTC. Amino acids: CSVSGHLTYGYTF. Supplemented by reference TRBV29-1 and TRBJ1-2, the full variable domain reads SAVISQKPSRDICQRGTSLTIQCQVDSQVTMMFWYRQQPGQSLTLIATANQGSEATYESGFVIDKFPISRPNLTFSTLTVSNMSPEDSSIYLCSVSGHLTYGYTFGSGTRLTVV.

This sequence joins TRBV4-2 and TRBJ2-7, with no clear D. V lost 4 bases and J lost 2, with 18 bases in between. Germline values: CDR1 LGHNA, CDR2 YNFKEQ. This CDR3 is 16 amino acids long. The CDR3 loop is CASSPSHSSTPYEQYF. The CDR3 nucleotides read TGTGCCAGCAGCCCCTCCCATTCGAGCACCCCCTACGAGCAGTACTTC.

J is TRBJ2-7 and V is TRBV29-1; TRBD1 matches 8 bases. The CDR3 consists of 12 residues. CDR1 and CDR2 from the germline V gene are SQVTM and ANQGSEA. The trim removed 7 bases at V and 11 bases at J, leaving 13 bases unmatched. DNA of the CDR3: TGCAGCGCGTTGGGACAGGCCAAGGGGGAGTACTTC. Amino acid sequence: CSALGQAKGEYF.

The chain is built from TRBV28 and TRBJ1-1; TRBD1 matches 8 bases. The CDR3 sequence is 18 residues long. V was clipped by 5 bases and J by 4 bases; unmatched bases: 18. CDR1 MDHEN and CDR2 SYDVKM come from the germline V gene. CDR3 amino acids: CASSNRTGRGDRCTEAFF. The CDR3 coding sequence is TGTGCCAGCAGTAACCGGACAGGGAGGGGGGATAGATGCACTGAAGCTTTCTTT.